The 19 T cell receptor beta chains listed next were all sequenced from one sample in a study of cytotoxic CD8 clonotypes in ibrutinib-treated CLL. TCRdb's copy holds only in-frame clones and misses some; the assay was immunoSEQ multiplex PCR. The sample consists of some 140,000 clones, about 85% of them appearing once. The sample in question was PBMCs, obtained after 24 months of ibrutinib treatment. The receptors shown here come from a human donor with chronic lymphocytic leukemia.

The CDR3 DNA sequence: TGTGCCTGGCTCCGGGACAGGGCTTTCTATGGCTACACCTTC. This sequence encodes CAWLRDRAFYGYTF. This chain links TRBV30 with TRBJ1-2; 9 nucleotides match TRBD1. This CDR3 has 14 residues. Germline assignment: CDR1 GTSNPN and CDR2 SVGIG (reference sequence). V shed 5 bases, J shed 4 bases, and the junction held 8 bases outside the gene matches.

In nucleotides, the CDR3 is TGTGCCAGCAGTTTGCTACGTTCGAACACTGAAGCTTTCTTT. It codes for CASSLLRSNTEAFF. The rearrangement links TRBV6-5 to TRBJ1-1, with unresolved D. The V gene lost 4 bases and the J gene lost 1 base, with 10 bases spanning the gap. From germline, CDR1 is MNHEY and CDR2 SVGAGI. This CDR3 has 14 amino acids.

The rearrangement uses TRBV10-1 and TRBJ2-3; D ambiguous. CDR1 is WNHNN and CDR2 is SYGVQD in the germline V gene (reference sequence). V gave up 2 bases and J gave up 4 bases, with 13 bases separating them. The CDR3 runs to 15 residues. In nucleotides, the CDR3 is TGCGCCAGCAGTGAGCCTGAGGACCCTTCAGATACGCAGTATTTT. Its translation is CASSEPEDPSDTQYF.

The sample holds a few counts of this clone. The chain joins TRBV9 to TRBJ1-2; a weak D match, TRBD1 (5 bases). Per the germline V gene, CDR1 is SGDLS and CDR2 is YYNGEE. The V gene lost 3 bases and the J gene lost 8 bases, with 17 bases spanning the gap. This CDR3 region has 14 residues. The CDR3: CASSAPTALDGYTF. CDR3 DNA sequence: TGTGCCAGCAGCGCGCCGACAGCCCTGGACGGCTACACCTTC.

The genes are TRBV6-1 and TRBJ2-7; a weak D match, TRBD2 (6 bases). V was pared by 4 bases and J by 2 bases, with 15 bases between. CDR1 is MNHNS and CDR2 is SASEGT in the germline V gene. This CDR3 has 15 amino acids. CDR3 nucleotides: TGTGCCAGCAGTGGAGACGGAGGGCAGCCCTACGAGCAGTACTTC. Its translation is CASSGDGGQPYEQYF.

The gene calls are TRBV10-1 and TRBJ2-1; no clear D. V was clipped by 3 bases and J by 7 bases, with 22 bases between them. From germline, CDR1 is WNHNN and CDR2 SYGVQD (reference sequence). The CDR3 extends over 17 amino acids. The CDR3 region has the DNA TGCGCCAGCAGTGATTCGGTAGGATTTAGTTCTTCGAATGAGCAGTTCTTC. This codes for CASSDSVGFSSSNEQFF.

The chain couples TRBV6-5 to TRBJ1-6, with D possibly matching TRBD1 (5 bases). The CDR3 runs 15 residues. V gave up 5 bases and J gave up 7 bases, with 15 bases separating them. Germline V gene sequence: CDR1 MNHEY, CDR2 SVGAGI. This CDR3 reads CASSRRDGVNSPLHF. The CDR3 DNA sequence: TGTGCCAGCAGTCGAAGGGACGGCGTGAATTCACCCCTCCACTTT.

This clone is a singleton in its sample. V is TRBV6-6 and J is TRBJ2-7, with D tentatively TRBD2 (6 bases). V was pared by 2 bases and J by 4 bases, with 15 bases between. The length of the CDR3 is 15 residues. Looked up from germline, CDR1 is MNHNY and CDR2 is SVGAGI (reference sequence). Written as DNA, the CDR3 is TGTGCCAGCAGTTACGGGCCGACACGGGGGTACGAGCAGTACTTC. Its protein is CASSYGPTRGYEQYF.

In this sample, this clone turned up once. The V gene is TRBV6-1, the J gene TRBJ2-7; D is perhaps TRBD2 (6 bases). There are 14 residues in the CDR3. Trimming shortened V by 2 bases and J by 2 bases, and 10 bases separated the two germline ends. Germline lookup yields CDR1 MNHNS and CDR2 SASEGT. CDR3 DNA: TGTGCCAGCAGTGAAACCGGGGGAACCTACGAGCAGTACTTC. Encoded protein: CASSETGGTYEQYF.

The V call is TRBV6-6, the J call TRBJ2-7; 11 bases line up with TRBD1. Germline lookup yields CDR1 MNHNY and CDR2 SVGAGI (reference sequence). V trimming: 6 bases; J trimming: 0 bases; junction bases outside the gene matches: 1. CDR3 length equals 14 residues. This CDR3 reads CASRGTGGSYEQYF. CDR3 DNA sequence: TGTGCCAGCAGGGGGACAGGGGGCTCCTACGAGCAGTACTTC.

V gene TRBV6-6 combines with J gene TRBJ2-7; TRBD1 or TRBD2 may be the D gene (5 bases each). V was shortened by 2 bases and J by 2 bases, with 10 bases between the two germline ends. The CDR3 totals 14 residues. CDR1 and CDR2 (germline): MNHNY, SVGAGI (reference sequence). The CDR3 protein is CASSYTQGPYEQYF. The CDR3 DNA reads TGTGCCAGCAGTTACACGCAGGGACCCTACGAGCAGTACTTC.

The gene calls are TRBV19 and TRBJ2-4; TRBD1 matches at 8 bases. V gave up 8 bases and J gave up 7 bases; unmatched junction bases: 13. In germline, CDR1 is LNHDA, CDR2 SQIVND (reference sequence). The CDR3 sequence is 15 residues long. CDR3 sequence reads: CASGQGRTPGNIQYF. CDR3 DNA sequence: TGTGCCAGTGGACAGGGAAGAACCCCGGGTAACATTCAGTACTTC. The full variable domain, rest sourced from reference TRBV19 and TRBJ2-4, is DGGITQSPKYLFRKEGQNVTLSCEQNLNHDAMYWYRQDPGQGLRLIYYSQIVNDFQKGDIAEGYSVSREKKESFPLTVTSAQKNPTAFYLCASGQGRTPGNIQYFGAGTRLSVL.

The genes are TRBV15 and TRBJ2-5, with D maybe TRBD1 (6 bases). CDR3 length: 13 residues. Germline loops: CDR1 LNHNV, CDR2 YYDKDF (reference sequence). Between the trimmed V and J ends, which lost 0 bases and 4 bases, there was a span of 6 bases. The CDR3 nucleotides read TGTGCCACCAGCAGAGACAGGGGAGAGACCCAGTACTTC. Protein product: CATSRDRGETQYF.

This rearrangement joins TRBV10-3 to TRBJ1-4; D is unclear. The V end lost 2 bases, the J end lost 8 bases, and 6 bases lay between the germline ends. The V gene's germline CDR1 is ENHRY and CDR2 SYGVKD. The CDR3 totals 12 residues. CDR3 DNA: TGTGCCATCAGTGAGCAGGAGGAAAAACTGTTTTTT. Protein product: CAISEQEEKLFF.

This clone came up once. The rearrangement uses TRBV6-1 and TRBJ2-7; no definite D call. From germline, CDR1 is MNHNS and CDR2 SASEGT. V lost 3 bases and J 2 bases, leaving 8 bases between the germline ends. The CDR3 has 13 residues. The CDR3 protein is CASSDPTTYEQYF. The CDR3 DNA is TGTGCCAGCAGTGACCCGACCACCTACGAGCAGTACTTC.

The sample holds a few counts of this clone. The chain employs TRBV6-5 and TRBJ2-2; the D is unclear. Germline lookup yields CDR1 MNHEY and CDR2 SVGAGI. This CDR3 has 15 amino acids. V was trimmed by 2 bases and J by 2 bases, leaving 9 bases between them. The CDR3 here is CASSYDIANTGELFF. CDR3 nucleotides: TGTGCCAGCAGTTACGACATCGCCAACACCGGGGAGCTGTTTTTT.

V is TRBV19 and J is TRBJ1-1, with TRBD1 as a possible D gene (6 bases). CDR3 length: 14 residues. Trimming took 1 base from V and 5 from J, leaving 11 bases between them. Germline loops: CDR1 LNHDA, CDR2 SQIVND (reference sequence). The CDR3 is CASSIAQGITEAFF. The DNA of the CDR3 is TGTGCCAGTAGTATAGCGCAGGGGATAACTGAAGCTTTCTTT.

The chain employs TRBV6-6 and TRBJ2-2, with D uncertain. Germline V gene sequence: CDR1 MNHNY, CDR2 SVGAGI (reference sequence). V was trimmed by 5 bases and J by 0 bases, leaving 10 bases between them. This CDR3 comprises 15 residues. CDR3 in DNA: TGTGCCAGCAGTCCGGGTCAGACGAACACCGGGGAGCTGTTTTTT. It specifies CASSPGQTNTGELFF.

V usage is TRBV6-6 and J usage is TRBJ2-3; no definite D call. Germline CDR1 reads MNHNY; CDR2 reads SVGAGI (reference sequence). There are 14 residues in the CDR3. V was cut by 0 bases and J by 6 bases, with 10 bases left in between. This CDR3 is CASSYSSRPDTQYF. The CDR3, as DNA: TGTGCCAGCAGTTACTCTTCCCGCCCCGATACGCAGTATTTT.